Following are 28 T cell receptor beta chains from one sample sequenced in a study of PD-L1 blockade in urothelial cancer. The repertoire was sequenced with immunoSEQ multiplex PCR; TCRdb's copy has only in-frame clones and lacks some. The sample carries about 120,000 clones, roughly 82% recorded once. Indicated time point: peripheral blood 6 weeks after treatment start. The specimen comprised PBMCs, sampled around atezolizumab (anti-PD-L1) treatment. The receptors were gathered from a man between 45 and 60 years old with urothelial cancer.

The rearrangement joins TRBV27 to TRBJ1-4, with D tentatively TRBD1 (6 bases). CDR1 is MNHEY, CDR2 SMNVEV, per germline (reference sequence). This CDR3 is built from 18 residues. The V and J ends lost 5 bases and 5 bases respectively, with 24 bases between them. CDR3 coding DNA: TGTGCCAGCAGTCTCAACAGGCCCAACAGGGCTAACAATGAAAAACTGTTTTTT. Its protein product is CASSLNRPNRANNEKLFF.

This chain uses TRBV11-2 with TRBJ2-5; perhaps TRBD2 as D (5 bases). The CDR3 has 12 residues. The V gene lost 5 bases and the J gene lost 5 bases, with 9 bases spanning the gap. The germline V gene has CDR1 SGHAT and CDR2 FQNNGV. CDR3 region: CASSAGLETQYF. CDR3 in DNA: TGTGCCAGCAGCGCCGGACTTGAGACCCAGTACTTC.

V usage is TRBV5-6 and J usage is TRBJ2-3; TRBD1 agrees at 7 bases. The germline V gene has CDR1 SGHDT and CDR2 YYEEEE. V dropped 3 bases and J dropped 2; count of bases not matched to a gene: 12. This CDR3 spans 17 amino acids. The CDR3 nucleotides are TGTGCCAGCAGCTCGGGATTGACAGGGCATAACACAGATACGCAGTATTTT. Protein product: CASSSGLTGHNTDTQYF.

The rearrangement uses TRBV11-1 and TRBJ2-1; D uncertain. Germline V gene lookup returns CDR1 SGHAT and CDR2 FQDESV (reference sequence). Trimming pared 8 bases from V and 1 base from J, leaving 15 bases between. The CDR3 length is 15 residues. The CDR3 spells CASGNDPSSYNEQFF. As DNA, the CDR3 is TGTGCCAGCGGAAACGACCCTAGTTCCTACAATGAGCAGTTCTTC.

The chain carries TRBV6-4 and TRBJ2-3, with D possibly being TRBD1 (6 bases). The CDR3 extends over 15 amino acids. Germline V gene lookup returns CDR1 MRHNA and CDR2 SNTAGT. V was pared by 0 bases and J by 6 bases, with 13 bases between. CDR3 sequence: CASSDSGHREDTQYF. For the CDR3, the DNA is TGTGCCAGCAGTGACTCGGGACACAGAGAGGATACGCAGTATTTT.

The gene calls are TRBV7-9 and TRBJ2-5; 10 bases are shared with TRBD1. V shed 5 bases, J shed 5 bases, and the junction held 8 bases outside the gene matches. Germline values: CDR1 SEHNR, CDR2 FQNEAQ (reference sequence). This CDR3 spans 15 amino acids. The CDR3 DNA reads as TGTGCCAGCAGCCCGAGGACAGGGGGAAAGGAGACCCAGTACTTC. This encodes CASSPRTGGKETQYF.

The chain couples TRBV5-1 to TRBJ2-7; 9 nucleotides align to TRBD1. Germline values: CDR1 SGHRS, CDR2 YFSETQ. With 4 bases clipped from V and 3 bases from J, the junction kept 5 bases outside the gene matches. This CDR3 is 14 amino acids long. The CDR3 loop is CASSTGTGIYEQYF. DNA for the CDR3: TGCGCCAGCAGCACCGGGACAGGGATCTACGAGCAGTACTTC.

The chain recombines TRBV27 with TRBJ1-1; D call uncertain. CDR3 length equals 14 residues. Trimming stripped 3 bases from V and 2 bases from J, with 10 bases between. Germline V lookup: CDR1 MNHEY, CDR2 SMNVEV (reference sequence). CDR3 coding DNA: TGTGCCAGCAGTTTGGTGGCAGGCAACACTGAAGCTTTCTTT. Protein: CASSLVAGNTEAFF.

This chain links TRBV2 with TRBJ1-2; TRBD1 matches at 12 bases. J was trimmed by 7 bases and V by 7 bases; bases with no gene match: 10. Per germline, CDR1 SNHLY and CDR2 FYNNEI. The CDR3 totals 15 residues. This chain's CDR3 is CASKPGQGAMGGYTF. The CDR3 nucleotides read TGTGCCAGCAAACCGGGACAGGGGGCAATGGGTGGCTACACCTTC.

This chain links TRBV5-4 with TRBJ2-2, with D hard to call. This CDR3 comprises 16 residues. Germline assignment: CDR1 SGHNT and CDR2 YYREEE (reference sequence). The germline V and J ends were trimmed by 4 bases and 1 base, with 14 bases remaining between them. As DNA, the CDR3 is TGTGCCAGCAGCCCCGAAGCCGGTCTGAACACCGGGGAGCTGTTTTTT. Its translation: CASSPEAGLNTGELFF.

The genes are TRBV5-4 and TRBJ2-7, with 8 bases identical to TRBD1. This CDR3 spans 15 amino acids. After removal of 4 bases from V and 6 bases from J, the junction contained 12 bases not matched to a gene. Germline V gives CDR1 SGHNT, CDR2 YYREEE (reference sequence). The CDR3 here is CASSAGTGPLTEQYF. CDR3 nucleotide sequence: TGTGCCAGCAGCGCTGGGACAGGACCTTTGACCGAGCAGTACTTC. Looking up the rest from reference TRBV5-4 and TRBJ2-7 gives the full variable domain: ETGVTQSPTHLIKTRGQQVTLRCSSQSGHNTVSWYQQALGQGPQFIFQYYREEENGRGNFPPRFSGLQFPNYSSELNVNALELDDSALYLCASSAGTGPLTEQYFGPGTRLTVT.

The J gene is TRBJ1-2, the V gene TRBV19; 7 bases fit TRBD1. V shed 7 bases and J 7 bases; nucleotides not matched to a gene: 9. CDR3 length: 13 residues. In germline, CDR1 is LNHDA, CDR2 SQIVND (reference sequence). The CDR3 bases are TGTGCCAGTACCAATCGACAGGGACCTGGCTACACCTTC. Residues: CASTNRQGPGYTF. Complete variable domain (other parts from reference TRBV19 and TRBJ1-2): DGGITQSPKYLFRKEGQNVTLSCEQNLNHDAMYWYRQDPGQGLRLIYYSQIVNDFQKGDIAEGYSVSREKKESFPLTVTSAQKNPTAFYLCASTNRQGPGYTFGSGTRLTVV.

This clone came up a few times. The rearrangement links TRBV18 to TRBJ2-1; D is perhaps TRBD2 (6 bases). The CDR3 has 17 amino acids. Trimming stripped 4 bases from V and 7 bases from J, with 23 bases between. Germline values: CDR1 KGHSH, CDR2 LQKENI. The CDR3: CASSRGGRSGPRNEQFF. The CDR3 DNA reads TGTGCCAGCTCACGAGGAGGACGTAGCGGCCCTCGAAATGAGCAGTTCTTC.

The chain links TRBV7-2 to TRBJ2-2; 9 bases agree with TRBD2. Looked up from germline, CDR1 is SGHTA and CDR2 is FQGNSA. The CDR3 sequence is 15 residues long. J gave up 3 bases and V 5 bases, and 4 bases lay outside the gene matches. The CDR3 loop reads CASSRTSAHTGELFF. For the CDR3, the DNA is TGTGCCAGCAGCCGGACTAGCGCACACACCGGGGAGCTGTTTTTT.

The chain recombines TRBV4-1 with TRBJ2-7; 7 positions agree with TRBD1. Trimming removed 1 base from V and 2 bases from J; junction bases left unmatched: 8. Germline V lookup: CDR1 MGHRA, CDR2 YSYEKL. The CDR3 has 16 amino acids. As DNA, the CDR3 is TGCGCCAGCAGCCAAGGTTCCGGGACAGAACCCTACGAGCAGTACTTC. Protein product: CASSQGSGTEPYEQYF.

V gene TRBV5-5 combines with J gene TRBJ2-7; 9 bases align to TRBD1. Germline V gene data show CDR1 as SGHKS and CDR2 as YYEKEE (reference sequence). V was pared by 3 bases and J by 3 bases, with 7 bases of the junction left unmatched. CDR3 size: 15 residues. The CDR3: CASSSGTGKHYEQYF. CDR3 in DNA: TGTGCCAGCAGCTCCGGGACAGGGAAGCACTACGAGCAGTACTTC.

The V gene is TRBV11-1, the J gene TRBJ2-5; D is unclear. V was clipped by 1 base and J by 0 bases, with 9 bases between them. The CDR3 consists of 15 residues. Germline CDR1 and CDR2: SGHAT and FQDESV (reference sequence). The CDR3 sequence: CASSLGGSNQETQYF. The CDR3 DNA reads as TGTGCCAGCAGCTTAGGAGGATCGAACCAAGAGACCCAGTACTTC.

The V and J genes are TRBV4-2 and TRBJ2-5; no reliable D call. The length of the CDR3 is 14 residues. Germline V gene data show CDR1 as LGHNA and CDR2 as YNFKEQ. Trimming left V 2 bases short and J 5 bases short, with 12 bases between. The CDR3 sequence: CASSQSVQTETQYF. DNA of the CDR3: TGTGCCAGCAGCCAATCGGTACAGACGGAGACCCAGTACTTC.

The chain is built from TRBV28 and TRBJ1-1; 7 bases line up with TRBD1. CDR1 is MDHEN and CDR2 is SYDVKM in the germline V gene. The J segment lost 4 bases and the V segment lost 7 bases, leaving 12 bases of the junction unmatched. This CDR3 has 15 residues. DNA of the CDR3: TGTGCCAGCACCCCTTCGACAGGGAAGGCCACTGAAGCTTTCTTT. Translation: CASTPSTGKATEAFF.

This clone occurred many times. The rearrangement joins TRBV27 to TRBJ1-5; 8 bases map to TRBD1. Germline V gene sequence: CDR1 MNHEY, CDR2 SMNVEV (reference sequence). The CDR3 is 14 amino acids. V lost 3 bases, J lost 9 bases, and 7 bases stayed unmatched. CDR3 in amino acids: CASSFGQGISPQHF. The CDR3 coding sequence is TGTGCCAGCAGTTTCGGACAGGGAATTTCGCCCCAGCATTTT.

CDR3 protein: CASSPEQGIYGYTF. The CDR3 bases are TGTGCCAGCAGCCCTGAACAGGGGATCTATGGCTACACCTTC. The chain uses TRBV6-1 and TRBJ1-2; 7 bases are a match to TRBD1. After removal of 6 bases from V and 4 bases from J, the junction contained 8 bases not matched to a gene. The CDR3 runs to 14 residues. Germline values: CDR1 MNHNS, CDR2 SASEGT.

The chain is built from TRBV2 and TRBJ2-7, with 9 bases identical to TRBD2. Trimming removed 6 bases from V and 4 bases from J; junction bases left unmatched: 7. Germline V gene sequence: CDR1 SNHLY, CDR2 FYNNEI. The CDR3 is 14 amino acids. In DNA form, the CDR3 reads TGTGCCAGCAGACGGACTAGCGCTAAATACGAGCAGTACTTC. The encoded protein is CASRRTSAKYEQYF.

This clone was detected only once. V gene TRBV7-6 combines with J gene TRBJ2-7; 10 bases fit TRBD2. The junction had 2 bases not matched to a gene; V was cut back by 0 bases and J by 3 bases. The V gene's germline CDR1 is SGHVS and CDR2 FNYEAQ. This CDR3 spans 15 amino acids. The CDR3 spells CASSLALAGDYEQYF. CDR3 in DNA: TGTGCCAGCAGCTTAGCTCTAGCGGGAGACTACGAGCAGTACTTC. The variable domain in full, completed from reference TRBV7-6 and TRBJ2-7, reads GAGVSQSPRYKVTKRGQDVALRCDPISGHVSLYWYRQALGQGPEFLTYFNYEAQQDKSGLPNDRFSAERPEGSISTLTIQRTEQRDSAMYRCASSLALAGDYEQYFGPGTRLTVT.

This clone appeared a single time. The chain links TRBV25-1 to TRBJ1-4; D remains ambiguous. The CDR3 consists of 13 residues. Germline V gene data show CDR1 as MGHDK and CDR2 as SYGVNS. V dropped 7 bases and J dropped 6 bases, with 12 bases sitting between them. The CDR3 DNA reads as TGTGCCAGCAATCAGGCCTATCATGAAAAACTGTTTTTT. It yields the protein CASNQAYHEKLFF.

V gene TRBV10-3 combines with J gene TRBJ2-5; D remains unclear. Germline CDR1 ENHRY, CDR2 SYGVKD. The V and J ends lost 4 bases and 2 bases respectively, with 5 bases between them. This CDR3 has 12 amino acids. The CDR3 loop reads CAISAQQETQYF. The CDR3 DNA sequence: TGTGCCATCAGTGCACAGCAAGAGACCCAGTACTTC.

DNA for the CDR3: TGTGCCAGCAGCGCCTCCGGGGAGGTCAATGAGCAGTTCTTC. Its translation is CASSASGEVNEQFF. The J gene is TRBJ2-1, the V gene TRBV9; maybe TRBD2 (6 bases). Germline V gene sequence: CDR1 SGDLS, CDR2 YYNGEE. Deletions cut 3 bases from V and 6 bases from J, with 13 bases between. The CDR3 has 14 amino acids.

The rearrangement joins TRBV15 to TRBJ1-5, with D possibly TRBD1 on 5 matching bases. Trimming left V 0 bases short and J 6 bases short, with 24 bases between. From germline, CDR1 is LNHNV and CDR2 YYDKDF (reference sequence). The CDR3 runs 19 residues. CDR3 region: CATSRDFSQGGYYGQPQHF. CDR3 nucleotides: TGTGCCACCAGCAGAGATTTCAGCCAGGGTGGGTACTACGGTCAGCCCCAGCATTTT. Complete variable domain (other parts from reference TRBV15 and TRBJ1-5): DAMVIQNPRYQVTQFGKPVTLSCSQTLNHNVMYWYQQKSSQAPKLLFHYYDKDFNNEADTPDNFQSRRPNTSFCFLDIRSPGLGDTAMYLCATSRDFSQGGYYGQPQHFGDGTRLSIL.

Here the CDR3 DNA reads TGTGCCAGCAGCGCCGCGGGACTAGCGGGAGGAGCCGGGGAGCTGTTTTTT. Protein product: CASSAAGLAGGAGELFF. The chain couples TRBV9 to TRBJ2-2; 15 bases match TRBD2. Looked up from germline, CDR1 is SGDLS and CDR2 is YYNGEE. The CDR3 is made up of 17 amino acids. Losses at the gene ends were 3 bases for V and 6 bases for J; bases not matched to a gene: 6.